The 24 T cell receptor beta chains below were found in one sample sequenced in a study of a mutant IDH1 vaccine in newly diagnosed glioma. These TCRs' antigens remain unknown. The table came from immunoSEQ multiplex PCR; TCRdb's copy has only in-frame clones and leaves some out. The sample carries approximately 47,000 clones, more than 75% recorded once. The time point was: week 35, safety follow-up. Each dose of the vaccine consisted of 300 ug of mutant IDH1 20-mer peptide, with topical imiquimod. The sequencing here drew on PBMCs, taken from a glioma patient whose treatment included an IDH1 peptide vaccine. The receptors stem from a woman in her 40s with glioma.

The chain carries TRBV15 and TRBJ1-2; 7 nucleotides agree with TRBD1. V was clipped by 5 bases and J by 2 bases; unmatched bases: 5. CDR3 size: 14 residues. Germline-derived CDR1 and CDR2 are LNHNV and YYDKDF (reference sequence). As DNA, the CDR3 is TGTGCCACCAGCTCTACGACAGGGAACTATGGCTACACCTTC. As protein: CATSSTTGNYGYTF.

The rearrangement joins TRBV9 to TRBJ2-2, with 8 positions matching TRBD2. J was trimmed by 0 bases and V by 4 bases; bases with no gene match: 5. Germline loops: CDR1 SGDLS, CDR2 YYNGEE. The CDR3 totals 16 residues. CDR3 in amino acids: CASSPRLASNTGELFF. The CDR3 DNA is TGTGCCAGCAGCCCCCGACTAGCGTCGAACACCGGGGAGCTGTTTTTT. Full variable domain (remainder filled in from reference TRBV9 and TRBJ2-2): DSGVTQTPKHLITATGQRVTLRCSPRSGDLSVYWYQQSLDQGLQFLIQYYNGEERAKGNILERFSAQQFPDLHSELNLSSLELGDSALYFCASSPRLASNTGELFFGEGSRLTVL.

Only one count was recorded for this clone. CDR3 nucleotides: TGTGCCAGCTCTTCCGGACAGCTCGCCACCGGGGAGCTGTTTTTT. Its translation: CASSSGQLATGELFF. The V and J genes are TRBV18 and TRBJ2-2; perhaps TRBD1 as D (6 bases). Trimming left V 6 bases short and J 4 bases short, with 15 bases between. In germline, CDR1 is KGHSH, CDR2 LQKENI. The CDR3 sequence is 15 residues long. Full variable domain (outside the CDR3, taken from reference TRBV18 and TRBJ2-2): NAGVMQNPRHLVRRRGQEARLRCSPMKGHSHVYWYRQLPEEGLKFMVYLQKENIIDESGMPKERFSAEFPKEGPSILRIQQVVRGDSAAYFCASSSGQLATGELFFGEGSRLTVL.

This chain joins TRBV15 and TRBJ2-3; weak D call: TRBD2 (7 bases). This CDR3 comprises 18 residues. Germline V gene data show CDR1 as LNHNV and CDR2 as YYDKDF (reference sequence). V was trimmed by 1 base and J by 5 bases, leaving 22 bases between them. As DNA, the CDR3 is TGTGCCACCAGCAGAGTGTTTACGCGGGGGCCTCCGGTAGATACGCAGTATTTT. Translating it yields CATSRVFTRGPPVDTQYF.

The chain has TRBV5-1 and TRBJ2-2; D is ambiguous. CDR3 size: 15 residues. Germline V gives CDR1 SGHRS, CDR2 YFSETQ. V lost 2 bases and J lost 3, with 11 bases in between. In DNA, the CDR3 is TGCGCCAGCAGCTTTGGGTCCCGCTACACCGGGGAGCTGTTTTTT. Its protein is CASSFGSRYTGELFF.

V usage is TRBV4-1 and J usage is TRBJ2-1; the D gene is possibly TRBD2 (6 bases). In germline, CDR1 is MGHRA, CDR2 YSYEKL. Trimming took off 0 bases at V and 9 bases at J, with 9 bases between the two ends. CDR3 length: 13 residues. CDR3 sequence (DNA): TGCGCCAGCAGCCAAGACCCAGCGGGTGAGCAGTTCTTC. Its protein product is CASSQDPAGEQFF.

V usage is TRBV13 and J usage is TRBJ2-2; the match to TRBD2 covers 9 bases. Germline trimming cut 3 bases from V and 7 bases from J; bases unmatched to any gene: 9. The CDR3 runs 16 residues. Germline CDR1 reads PRHDT; CDR2 reads FYEKMQ (reference sequence). The CDR3 region is CASSLGDLAGIGELFF. In DNA form, the CDR3 reads TGTGCCAGCAGCTTGGGTGACCTAGCGGGGATCGGGGAGCTGTTTTTT.

This clone was recorded a few times. The chain links TRBV25-1 to TRBJ1-2; 7 positions agree with TRBD1. The germline CDR1 and CDR2 sequences are MGHDK and SYGVNS. The CDR3 is made up of 13 amino acids. V dropped 7 bases and J dropped 8; count of bases not matched to a gene: 10. As DNA, the CDR3 is TGTGCCAGCACCCAATACGAGGGGGCCGGCTACACCTTC. Translated: CASTQYEGAGYTF.

The chain couples TRBV9 to TRBJ2-1, with TRBD2 matching over 7 bases. CDR3 length: 16 amino acids. J gave up 7 bases and V 4 bases, and 14 bases lay outside the gene matches. Germline V lookup: CDR1 SGDLS, CDR2 YYNGEE. The CDR3 bases are TGTGCCAGCAGCCCCCGGGACTACCCGGGAGATAATGAGCAGTTCTTC. Amino acid sequence: CASSPRDYPGDNEQFF.

The rearrangement uses TRBV7-9 and TRBJ1-5; no clear D gene. CDR1 and CDR2 from the germline V gene are SEHNR and FQNEAQ (reference sequence). CDR3 length: 12 residues. Trimming took off 4 bases at V and 6 bases at J, with 7 bases between the two ends. CDR3 in DNA: TGTGCCAGCAGCTCGGGATTTCAGCCCCAGCATTTT. Encoded protein: CASSSGFQPQHF. The whole variable domain, remainder taken from reference TRBV7-9 and TRBJ1-5, is DTGVSQNPRHKITKRGQNVTFRCDPISEHNRLYWYRQTLGQGPEFLTYFQNEAQLEKSRLLSDRFSAERPKGSFSTLEIQRTEQGDSAMYLCASSSGFQPQHFGDGTRLSIL.

The V gene is TRBV18, the J gene TRBJ1-5; D is unclear. Germline lookup yields CDR1 KGHSH and CDR2 LQKENI. Trimming stripped 3 bases from V and 3 bases from J, with 12 bases between. The CDR3 totals 15 residues. CDR3 region: CASSPIGSANQPQHF. In DNA, the CDR3 is TGTGCCAGCTCACCCATAGGGAGTGCCAATCAGCCCCAGCATTTT.

The chain combines TRBV18 with TRBJ2-5; TRBD2 is a possible D gene (6 bases). The length of the CDR3 is 13 residues. Germline assignment: CDR1 KGHSH and CDR2 LQKENI. Trimming cost V 6 bases and J 5 bases, with 13 bases left between them. The CDR3 loop is CASSTGTGETQYF. The CDR3 coding sequence is TGTGCCAGCTCCACCGGGACTGGGGAGACCCAGTACTTC.

The chain has TRBV5-1 and TRBJ2-7; 10 nucleotides match TRBD1. Unmatched junction bases numbered 9, after V lost 3 bases and J lost 3 bases. This CDR3 comprises 16 residues. Germline CDR1 SGHRS, CDR2 YFSETQ. Here the CDR3 reads CASSWDGQGDVYEQYF. In DNA, the CDR3 is TGCGCCAGCAGCTGGGACGGACAGGGGGATGTCTACGAGCAGTACTTC.

The chain has TRBV4-2 and TRBJ2-7; perhaps TRBD2 as D (5 bases). This CDR3 is 16 amino acids long. Between the trimmed V and J ends, which lost 0 bases and 0 bases, there was a span of 12 bases. Germline CDR1 is LGHNA and CDR2 is YNFKEQ. The CDR3 loop is CASSQDQVGISYEQYF. In nucleotides, the CDR3 is TGTGCCAGCAGCCAAGATCAGGTCGGGATCTCCTACGAGCAGTACTTC.

The DNA for the CDR3 is TGTGCCAGCAGTGAAAGGCAGGGACCCTACGAGCAGTACTTC. As protein: CASSERQGPYEQYF. The chain employs TRBV2 and TRBJ2-7; D may be TRBD1 or TRBD2 (5 bases each). Germline CDR1 is SNHLY and CDR2 is FYNNEI. The CDR3 sequence is 14 residues long. With 2 bases removed from V and 2 bases from J, the gap between germline ends came to 10 bases.

This clone appeared a few times. The CDR3 spells CAWSQDRTEAFF. The CDR3, as DNA: TGTGCCTGGAGTCAGGACAGGACTGAAGCTTTCTTT. V usage is TRBV30 and J usage is TRBJ1-1, with 7 bases identical to TRBD1. Germline assignment: CDR1 GTSNPN and CDR2 SVGIG (reference sequence). The CDR3 spans 12 residues. J gave up 5 bases and V 2 bases, and 2 bases lay outside the gene matches.

V is TRBV29-1 and J is TRBJ2-5; D not certain. Germline V gene lookup returns CDR1 SQVTM and CDR2 ANQGSEA. The V end lost 7 bases, the J end lost 7 bases, and 25 bases lay between the germline ends. This CDR3 is built from 15 residues. Here the CDR3 DNA reads TGCAGCGCAAGGATCTCATCGGGTGGGGTCTTGACCCAGTACTTC. Its translation is CSARISSGGVLTQYF.

This clone was found a few times. The chain employs TRBV5-1 and TRBJ2-6, with TRBD1 as a possible D gene (5 bases). V was shortened by 1 base and J by 0 bases, with 8 bases between the two germline ends. This CDR3 is 16 amino acids long. The germline gives CDR1 SGHRS, CDR2 YFSETQ. CDR3 loop: CASSLTGSSGANVLTF. CDR3 bases: TGCGCCAGCAGCTTGACAGGTAGCTCTGGGGCCAACGTCCTGACTTTC. Supplemented by reference TRBV5-1 and TRBJ2-6, the full variable domain reads KAGVTQTPRYLIKTRGQQVTLSCSPISGHRSVSWYQQTPGQGLQFLFEYFSETQRNKGNFPGRFSGRQFSNSRSEMNVSTLELGDSALYLCASSLTGSSGANVLTFGAGSRLTVL.

This clone is a singleton in its sample. The rearrangement uses TRBV2 and TRBJ1-1, with a weak D call TRBD1 (6 bases). Per the germline V gene, CDR1 is SNHLY and CDR2 is FYNNEI. The CDR3 has 15 amino acids. V dropped 7 bases and J dropped 1 base, with 16 bases sitting between them. The CDR3, as DNA: TGTGCCAGCACCCTAGTAGAGGGGGGGAACACTGAAGCTTTCTTT. It is translated as CASTLVEGGNTEAFF.

This chain connects TRBV14 to TRBJ2-4, with D tentatively TRBD1 (6 bases). Trimming took 4 bases from V and 7 from J, leaving 14 bases between them. There are 14 residues in the CDR3. In germline, CDR1 is SGHDN, CDR2 FVKESK. CDR3 loop: CASSPTQGSNIQYF. The CDR3 nucleotides are TGTGCCAGCAGCCCCACTCAGGGGAGTAACATTCAGTACTTC.

The chain uses TRBV7-2 and TRBJ2-3; D may be TRBD1 (6 bases). Deletions cut 1 base from V and 1 base from J, with 12 bases between. This CDR3 has 16 amino acids. Per germline, CDR1 SGHTA and CDR2 FQGNSA. Here the CDR3 DNA reads TGTGCCAGCAGCTTAGTAGAACAGGGTGGCACAGATACGCAGTATTTT. It yields the protein CASSLVEQGGTDTQYF.

This chain uses TRBV9 with TRBJ1-1; TRBD1 agrees at 12 bases. The V segment lost 3 bases and the J segment 11 bases; nucleotides outside the gene matches: 11. Germline V gene lookup returns CDR1 SGDLS and CDR2 YYNGEE. The CDR3 extends over 15 amino acids. The CDR3 sequence is CASSATGTGGSKAFF. The DNA of the CDR3 is TGTGCCAGCAGCGCAACCGGGACAGGGGGCTCAAAGGCTTTCTTT. Together with reference TRBV9 and TRBJ1-1, the CDR3 gives the full variable domain: DSGVTQTPKHLITATGQRVTLRCSPRSGDLSVYWYQQSLDQGLQFLIQYYNGEERAKGNILERFSAQQFPDLHSELNLSSLELGDSALYFCASSATGTGGSKAFFGQGTRLTVV.

V is TRBV1 and J is TRBJ2-3; the tabulated D call, TRBD1, remains unverified against the DNA. TRBV1 is deemed a pseudogene. The CDR3 is 14 amino acids. The CDR3: CTSSLDRVPDTQYF. Here the CDR3 DNA reads TGCACCAGCAGCCTGGACAGGGTACCAGATACGCAGTATTTT.

V gene TRBV7-9 combines with J gene TRBJ1-2; a possible D gene is TRBD1 (5 bases). V was cut by 3 bases and J by 6 bases, with 11 bases left in between. Germline lookup yields CDR1 SEHNR and CDR2 FQNEAQ (reference sequence). The CDR3 is 13 residues long. This CDR3 is CASSFNQGNGYTF. CDR3 DNA sequence: TGTGCCAGCAGCTTCAATCAGGGTAATGGCTACACCTTC.